A single sample is the source of the 4 T cell receptor beta chains below, sequenced in a study of beta chain features in type 1 diabetes. Study findings and constraints: Among all four CD4+ subsets, Type 1 diabetes patients had TCRB CDR3s that were moderately but significantly shorter.

Antigen specificity for these receptors is unknown. Reverse transcription of all isolated RNA meant that expressed TCRB transcripts were sequenced. Profiled with immunoSEQ multiplex PCR; TCRdb holds only in-frame clones, not every one. Altogether 600,000 to 700,000 clones are present, around 12% being singletons, with the ten largest covering 0.095% to 0.15%. The sample consisted of naive CD4+ T cells from blood. Receptor source: a man younger than 45 with type 1 diabetes.

The chain combines TRBV5-1 with TRBJ2-1; either TRBD1 or TRBD2 may supply D (5 bases each). Germline V gene sequence: CDR1 SGHRS, CDR2 YFSETQ. The CDR3 runs to 16 residues. Trimming cost V 0 bases and J 7 bases, with 17 bases left between them. Here the CDR3 reads CASSLEGTLRGNEQFF. For the CDR3, the DNA is TGCGCCAGCAGCTTGGAGGGGACCCTGCGTGGGAATGAGCAGTTCTTC.

With regard to this clone: The sample contains more than one DNA sequence encoding this CDR3. This chain uses TRBV5-1 with TRBJ1-5, with 7 bases matching TRBD1. This CDR3 has 13 residues. Germline CDR1 reads SGHRS; CDR2 reads YFSETQ. V shed 1 base, J shed 5 bases, and the junction held 0 bases outside the gene matches. The CDR3 sequence is CASSLTGDQPQHF. CDR3 DNA sequence: TGCGCCAGCAGCTTGACAGGGGATCAGCCCCAGCATTTT.

The gene calls are TRBV5-1 and TRBJ2-5; tentative D call: TRBD2 (6 bases). The V gene's germline CDR1 is SGHRS and CDR2 YFSETQ. The CDR3 is 16 residues long. Trimming took off 0 bases at V and 2 bases at J, with 14 bases between the two ends. The CDR3 protein is CASSLEPASGQETQYF. CDR3 DNA: TGCGCCAGCAGCTTGGAGCCGGCGAGCGGGCAAGAGACCCAGTACTTC.

Only a few counts were recorded for this clone. This rearrangement joins TRBV5-1 to TRBJ2-5, with TRBD1 identical over 8 bases. The CDR3 is made up of 14 amino acids. Germline loops: CDR1 SGHRS, CDR2 YFSETQ. V shed 3 bases, J shed 5 bases, and the junction held 6 bases outside the gene matches. CDR3 bases: TGCGCCAGCAGCTCCGGACAGGGATTGGAGACCCAGTACTTC. It specifies CASSSGQGLETQYF.